What follows are 11 T cell receptor beta chains derived from one specimen sequenced in a study of T cell responses to AZD1222 COVID-19 vaccine. Some clones are missing from TCRdb's copy, which holds only in-frame ones; the method was immunoSEQ multiplex PCR. Of roughly 100,000 clones listed, about 92% are singletons. The sequences come from peripheral blood, collected 28 days after the second AZD1222 dose. These receptors originate from an adult who received the AZD1222 COVID-19 vaccine.

The CDR3 is CASSYSSSGEPDTQYF. CDR3 nucleotides: TGTGCCAGCAGTTACTCGTCCTCCGGGGAGCCAGATACGCAGTATTTT. This chain joins TRBV6-5 and TRBJ2-3; perhaps TRBD2 as D (5 bases). This CDR3 has 16 residues. CDR1 and CDR2 from the germline V gene are MNHEY and SVGAGI. Trimming removed 0 bases at V and 4 bases at J, with 14 bases between.

The J gene is TRBJ2-7, the V gene TRBV5-1; 10 bases match TRBD2. The CDR3 spans 15 residues. After removal of 0 bases from V and 7 bases from J, the junction contained 7 bases not matched to a gene. Germline loops: CDR1 SGHRS, CDR2 YFSETQ. This CDR3 reads CASSLGGTSVEEQYF. The CDR3 nucleotides are TGCGCCAGCAGCTTGGGCGGGACTAGCGTGGAAGAGCAGTACTTC.

The V and J genes are TRBV18 and TRBJ1-3, with TRBD1 matching over 10 bases. Germline V CDR1 and CDR2: KGHSH, LQKENI. The CDR3 consists of 18 residues. V shed 3 bases, J shed 4 bases, and the junction held 12 bases outside the gene matches. The CDR3 is CASSPLIPGQGNGNTIYF. DNA of the CDR3: TGTGCCAGCTCACCGCTAATACCGGGACAGGGGAACGGAAACACCATATATTTT.

In regard to this clone: Germline and junction disagree at one end, which may indicate a read error. J is TRBJ2-1 and V is TRBV7-2; tentative D call: TRBD2 (6 bases). The CDR3 contains 16 residues. The germline V gene has CDR1 SGHTA and CDR2 FQGNSA. The CDR3 protein is CASRLAAGTGYNEQFF. In nucleotides, the CDR3 is TGTGCCAGCAGGTTAGCGGCCGGGACCGGCTACAATGAGCAGTTCTTC.

Of note for this clone: The junction shows a germline mismatch at one end, possibly a read error. This rearrangement joins TRBV6-1 to TRBJ2-7; 9 nucleotides align to TRBD1. Germline lookup yields CDR1 MNHNS and CDR2 SASEGT. The CDR3 is 14 residues long. This CDR3 reads CASREWTGAYEQYF. In nucleotides, the CDR3 is TGTGCCAGCCGTGAATGGACAGGGGCCTACGAGCAGTACTTC.

CDR3 sequence reads: CASSLLGQEGNEQFF. CDR3 nucleotide sequence: TGCGCCAGCAGCTTGCTTGGACAGGAGGGCAATGAGCAGTTCTTC. The chain couples TRBV5-1 to TRBJ2-1; D might be TRBD1 (7 bases). CDR1 and CDR2 from the germline V gene are SGHRS and YFSETQ. V dropped 1 base and J dropped 6 bases, with 14 bases sitting between them. The CDR3 has 15 residues. Together with reference TRBV5-1 and TRBJ2-1, the CDR3 gives the full variable domain: KAGVTQTPRYLIKTRGQQVTLSCSPISGHRSVSWYQQTPGQGLQFLFEYFSETQRNKGNFPGRFSGRQFSNSRSEMNVSTLELGDSALYLCASSLLGQEGNEQFFGPGTRLTVL.

The chain uses TRBV18 and TRBJ2-7; the D is unclear. The germline V and J ends were trimmed by 0 bases and 2 bases, with 8 bases remaining between them. The CDR3 spans 14 residues. Germline V gives CDR1 KGHSH, CDR2 LQKENI. Written as DNA, the CDR3 is TGTGCCAGCTCACCACCGGCGGTAGCCTACGAGCAGTACTTC. Residues: CASSPPAVAYEQYF. The variable domain in full, completed from reference TRBV18 and TRBJ2-7, reads NAGVMQNPRHLVRRRGQEARLRCSPMKGHSHVYWYRQLPEEGLKFMVYLQKENIIDESGMPKERFSAEFPKEGPSILRIQQVVRGDSAAYFCASSPPAVAYEQYFGPGTRLTVT.

The chain carries TRBV12-3 or TRBV12-4 and TRBJ1-1; D not resolved. V gave up 3 bases and J gave up 1 base, with 3 bases separating them. The CDR3 is 12 amino acids. The CDR3 spells CASSLENTEAFF. CDR3 sequence (DNA): TGTGCCAGCAGTTTGGAGAACACTGAAGCTTTCTTT.

This chain uses TRBV6-6 with TRBJ1-5; TRBD1 is a possible D gene (5 bases). The CDR3 totals 13 residues. Trimming shortened V by 7 bases and J by 9 bases, and 16 bases separated the two germline ends. The germline gives CDR1 MNHNY, CDR2 SVGAGI (reference sequence). The CDR3 DNA reads TGTGCCAGCACCCCCGGGCACCAGGGGCCCCAGCATTTT. It encodes CASTPGHQGPQHF.

V and J are TRBV11-2 and TRBJ2-1, with TRBD2 as a possible D gene (5 bases). Germline CDR1 and CDR2: SGHAT and FQNNGV. CDR3 length: 13 residues. The V end lost 5 bases, the J end lost 9 bases, and 14 bases lay between the germline ends. The CDR3 sequence: CASSPNTRLEQFF. The CDR3 DNA follows: TGTGCCAGCAGCCCGAACACTAGACTTGAGCAGTTCTTC.

This chain joins TRBV18 and TRBJ2-7; the match to TRBD1 covers 8 bases. The length of the CDR3 is 15 residues. The V segment lost 0 bases and the J segment 2 bases; nucleotides outside the gene matches: 3. Germline CDR1 reads KGHSH; CDR2 reads LQKENI. CDR3 bases: TGTGCCAGCTCACCACCGCAGGGGGCGGCCTACGAGCAGTACTTC. Protein sequence: CASSPPQGAAYEQYF.